The clone carrying this T cell receptor (beta chain) was counted only a few times. The antigen is not known. One end of the junction does not line up with germline, which may come from a read error. Synthesis of cDNA used 5'RACE (with 10-nucleotide random UMIs). In TCRdb, the 5' RACE reads were re-called with MiXCR into one record per CDR3 protein. The top ten clones hold about 0.6% of a sample with about 44,000 distinct CDR3 sequences, about 6% of them seen once. Sorted libraries used 1 million CD4+ or CD8+ T cells. This sample was taken from a study of neurological immune-mediated disorders. Study-level points and caveats: The most TCR clonal expansion was seen in HTLV-1-associated myelopathy, whereas the least was seen in multiple sclerosis, below the level in healthy controls.

The germline V gene has CDR1 SSHAT and CDR2 FNYEAQ (reference sequence). The CDR3 contains 15 residues. The TCR comes from a woman between 40 and 50 years old in good health. The chain recombines TRBV7-7 with TRBJ2-3; the match to TRBD1 covers 9 bases. Specimen: CD4+ T cells from blood. Written as DNA, the CDR3 is TGTGCTAGCAGCGTTGGGACAGGGAGCACAGATACGCAGTATTTT. Its protein product is CASSVGTGSTDTQYF. The full variable domain, rest sourced from reference TRBV7-7 and TRBJ2-3, is GAGVSQSPRYKVTKRGQDVTLRCDPISSHATLYWYQQALGQGPEFLTYFNYEAQPDKSGLPSDRFSAERPEGSISTLTIQRTEQRDSAMYRCASSVGTGSTDTQYFGPGTRLTVL.